A selection of T cell receptor beta chains follows, all from one sample in a study. TCRdb passed the RT-PCR reads through MiXCR, listing each CDR3 protein once. The sample consists of about 680,000 distinct CDR3 sequences, 14% of them appearing once. Sequencing input: memory CD4+ T cells from blood. These receptors originate from a female donor in good health, serving as a healthy control. CDR3s include the opening cysteine and the closing phenylalanine or tryptophan. The D gene is left open where the match is weak. The size entry is marked missing in some rows and otherwise reads once, few, many or a size class.

V gene,D gene,clone size,J gene,CDR3 protein,CDR3 DNA
TRBV2,TRBD1,many,TRBJ2-5,CASKGAETQYF,TGTGCCAGCAAGGGGGCAGAGACCCAGTACTTC
TRBV10-3,.,many,TRBJ2-1,CAISEPQERQFF,TGTGCCATCAGTGAGCCCCAGGAGAGGCAGTTCTTC
TRBV28,.,.,TRBJ1-2,CASSLGIQMRGYTF,TGTGCCAGCAGTTTGGGGATCCAAATGCGGGGCTACACCTTC
TRBV27,.,many,TRBJ2-4,CASSLTYEAGIQYF,TGTGCCAGCAGTTTAACATACGAAGCGGGCATTCAGTACTTC
TRBV4-2,TRBD1,.,TRBJ1-6,CASSQTPTGGVSPLHF,TGTGCCAGCAGCCAGACCCCCACAGGGGGAGTATCACCCCTCCACTTT
TRBV9,.,.,TRBJ2-3,CASSVMSGTGTDTQYF,TGTGCCAGCAGCGTCATGTCCGGGACTGGCACAGATACGCAGTATTTT
TRBV12-3/TRBV12-4,.,many,TRBJ1-3,CASRQLSGNTIYF,TGTGCCAGCAGGCAGCTCTCTGGAAACACCATATATTTT
TRBV12-3/TRBV12-4,TRBD2,.,TRBJ2-3,CASSPLAGSTDTQYF,TGTGCCAGCAGCCCACTAGCGGGGAGCACAGATACGCAGTATTTT
TRBV9,.,many,TRBJ2-1,CASSPNRAGERGQFF,TGTGCCAGCAGCCCAAACCGGGCCGGGGAACGGGGGCAGTTCTTC
TRBV12-3/TRBV12-4,TRBD2,.,TRBJ2-2,CASSSGLVGGELFF,TGTGCCAGCAGTTCGGGACTAGTCGGCGGGGAGCTGTTTTTT
TRBV7-2,TRBD1,few,TRBJ1-5,CASSLDQGAIQPQHF,TGTGCCAGCAGCTTAGATCAGGGGGCCATTCAGCCCCAGCATTTT
TRBV12-3/TRBV12-4,TRBD1,few,TRBJ1-5,CASSEGQGGAGNNQPQHF,TGTGCCAGCAGTGAAGGACAGGGGGGAGCGGGGAACAATCAGCCCCAGCATTTT
TRBV6-5,.,many,TRBJ1-4,CASSYLGAGEKLFF,TGTGCCAGCAGTTACTTGGGGGCTGGTGAAAAACTGTTTTTT
TRBV6-1,.,.,TRBJ1-2,CASSEGTAVYGYTF,TGTGCCAGCAGTGAGGGCACGGCTGTCTATGGCTACACCTTC
TRBV6-5,.,.,TRBJ1-5,CASSYPFDRFGQPQHF,TGTGCCAGCAGTTACCCCTTTGACAGGTTCGGCCAGCCCCAGCATTTT
TRBV6-5,TRBD2,many,TRBJ2-2,CASSYSQGGTGELFF,TGTGCCAGCAGTTACTCGCAGGGAGGGACCGGGGAGCTGTTTTTT
TRBV7-9,.,.,TRBJ2-3,CASSLGPVNGVTDTQYF,TGTGCCAGCAGCTTAGGCCCCGTAAATGGGGTCACAGATACGCAGTATTTT
TRBV20-1,.,few,TRBJ2-7,CSVWGRVGYEQYF,TGCAGTGTTTGGGGCAGGGTGGGCTACGAGCAGTACTTC
TRBV5-4,.,.,TRBJ2-6,CASSFVGAGANVLTF,TGTGCCAGCAGCTTTGTAGGGGCTGGGGCCAACGTCCTGACTTTC
TRBV19,TRBD2,.,TRBJ2-7,CASSTLGAGPAGEQYF,TGTGCCAGTAGTACCTTGGGAGCGGGACCGGCGGGGGAGCAGTACTTC
TRBV27,TRBD2,.,TRBJ2-3,CASSLRLDSGGSADTQYF,TGTGCCAGCAGTTTAAGGCTTGATTCTGGCGGGAGCGCAGATACGCAGTATTTT
TRBV12-3/TRBV12-4,TRBD2,few,TRBJ2-3,CASSFREGLDTQYF,TGTGCCAGCAGTTTTAGGGAGGGCCTTGATACGCAGTATTTT
TRBV12-3/TRBV12-4,TRBD2,.,TRBJ2-2,CASSLVQGGTGELFF,TGTGCCAGCAGTTTAGTCCAGGGAGGGACCGGGGAGCTGTTTTTT
TRBV4-3,TRBD2,.,TRBJ2-3,CASSQGSASGWEGDTQYF,TGCGCCAGCAGCCAAGGGTCAGCTAGCGGGTGGGAGGGGGATACGCAGTATTTT
TRBV7-3,.,few,TRBJ2-5,CASSYLGRGETQYF,TGTGCCAGCAGCTACCTCGGACGAGGAGAGACCCAGTACTTC
TRBV6-1,TRBD1,.,TRBJ1-1,CASSEAHRGEQAFF,TGTGCCAGCAGTGAAGCCCACAGGGGGGAACAAGCTTTCTTT
TRBV4-2,.,.,TRBJ2-1,CASRRGSREFNEQFF,TGTGCCAGCAGACGAGGGAGTCGAGAGTTCAATGAGCAGTTCTTC
TRBV5-1,TRBD1,.,TRBJ1-2,CASSIGTAPYGYTF,TGCGCCAGCAGCATCGGGACAGCCCCTTATGGCTACACCTTC
TRBV24-1,.,few,TRBJ1-2,CATSDTNYGYTF,TGTGCCACCAGTGACACGAACTATGGCTACACCTTC
TRBV29-1,TRBD1,many,TRBJ1-2,CSVTVQGMDYGYTF,TGCAGCGTTACCGTACAGGGGATGGACTATGGCTACACCTTC
TRBV6-5,.,many,TRBJ2-1,CASSSQGSWYNEQFF,TGTGCCAGCAGTTCACAGGGCAGTTGGTACAATGAGCAGTTCTTC
TRBV29-1,TRBD1,few,TRBJ1-1,CSVVLPGQTNTEAFF,TGCAGCGTTGTGCTCCCGGGACAGACTAACACTGAAGCTTTCTTT
TRBV18,.,.,TRBJ1-1,CASSPMGAGPSEAFF,TGTGCCAGCTCACCAATGGGAGCGGGGCCATCTGAAGCTTTCTTT
TRBV20-1,.,.,TRBJ1-1,CSVLGPSEAFF,TGCAGTGTTCTAGGACCAAGCGAAGCTTTCTTT
TRBV5-6,.,.,TRBJ2-1,CASSLVGILVNEQFF,TGTGCCAGCAGCTTGGTCGGGATACTAGTGAATGAGCAGTTCTTC
TRBV6-5,.,many,TRBJ1-2,CASRPPYGPTGYTF,TGTGCCAGCAGACCTCCATACGGACCAACCGGCTACACCTTC
TRBV20-1,.,.,TRBJ2-1,CSANPHSSYNEQFF,TGCAGTGCTAACCCTCATAGCTCCTACAATGAGCAGTTCTTC
TRBV20-1,.,.,TRBJ1-2,CSLPDTLNYGYTF,TGCAGTTTACCGGACACACTTAACTATGGCTACACCTTC
TRBV19,TRBD2,few,TRBJ2-1,CASSTTSGSSNEQFF,TGTGCCAGTAGCACGACTAGCGGGAGTTCCAATGAGCAGTTCTTC
TRBV30,.,.,TRBJ2-5,CAWSLIQETQYF,TGTGCCTGGAGTCTGATTCAAGAGACCCAGTACTTC
TRBV6-5,.,.,TRBJ2-7,CASSYGQGSITYF,TGTGCCAGCAGTTACGGCCAGGGGTCTATCACGTACTTC
TRBV11-2,.,.,TRBJ2-3,CASSPLWQGVTDTQYF,TGTGCCAGCAGCCCCCTTTGGCAGGGAGTAACAGATACGCAGTATTTT
TRBV12-3/TRBV12-4,.,.,TRBJ2-7,CASRLIEGEQYF,TGTGCCAGCAGACTTATAGAGGGCGAGCAGTACTTC
TRBV18,.,.,TRBJ2-7,CASSPGTTDYEQYF,TGTGCCAGCTCACCGGGGACAACAGACTACGAGCAGTACTTC
TRBV25-1,.,.,TRBJ2-1,CASSEYWNEQFF,TGTGCCAGCAGTGAATATTGGAATGAGCAGTTCTTC
TRBV15,TRBD1,many,TRBJ2-1,CATSLPAGGSYNEQFF,TGTGCCACCAGCCTCCCCGCAGGGGGCTCCTACAATGAGCAGTTCTTC
TRBV7-2,.,.,TRBJ2-2,CASSPQVSGGTGELFF,TGTGCCAGCAGCCCCCAGGTATCCGGGGGCACCGGGGAGCTGTTTTTT
TRBV6-5,TRBD1,few,TRBJ2-1,CASSPTGTGGHEQFF,TGTGCCAGCAGTCCAACCGGGACAGGCGGCCATGAGCAGTTCTTC
TRBV27,.,.,TRBJ1-1,CASSLVPTGATEAFF,TGTGCCAGCAGTTTAGTCCCTACTGGAGCGACTGAAGCTTTCTTT
TRBV7-9,.,.,TRBJ2-3,CLVASTDTQYF,TGTCTAGTTGCTAGCACAGATACGCAGTATTTT